Each of the 8 T cell receptor beta chains below was sequenced from the same sample in a study of cytomegalovirus exposure and HLA in healthy donors. 13 Jbeta primers and 60 Vbeta primers were used for the PCR. Sequencing used immunoSEQ multiplex PCR; TCRdb keeps in-frame clones, though not all of them. This sample has some 120,000 clones, with 74% found just once. The sample taken for sequencing was PBMCs. All receptors derive from a woman aged 50 to 65 in good health and CMV-seropositive.

This clone appeared a few times. The chain combines TRBV10-1 with TRBJ2-3; 13 nucleotides align to TRBD2. Germline trimming cut 2 bases from V and 3 bases from J; bases unmatched to any gene: 11. Germline V gene lookup returns CDR1 WNHNN and CDR2 SYGVQD (reference sequence). The CDR3 contains 19 residues. The CDR3 nucleotides read TGCGCCAGCAGTGAGGCAGGACTAGCGGGGGCCACCGGGACAGATACGCAGTATTTT. Translating gives CASSEAGLAGATGTDTQYF.

The sample holds one count of this clone. V usage is TRBV21-1 and J usage is TRBJ1-5; the D call TRBD1 from the table was never checked on the DNA. TRBV21-1 is classified as a pseudogene. The CDR3 contains 15 residues. CDR3 loop: CASSKRDRGRQPQHF. The CDR3 DNA reads TGTGCCAGCAGCAAACGGGACAGGGGGCGGCAGCCCCAGCATTTT.

This clone was seen only a few times. The chain joins TRBV5-4 to TRBJ2-3, with 7 bases lining up with TRBD1. The trim removed 5 bases at V and 5 bases at J, leaving 8 bases unmatched. Germline values: CDR1 SGHNT, CDR2 YYREEE (reference sequence). The CDR3 extends over 14 amino acids. CDR3 sequence (DNA): TGTGCCAGCAGGACAGACAGGGTAGTAGATACGCAGTATTTT. This codes for CASRTDRVVDTQYF.

The sample holds one count of this clone. The chain carries TRBV5-6 and TRBJ2-3, with TRBD1 as a possible D gene (6 bases). With 0 bases removed from V and 2 bases from J, the gap between germline ends came to 10 bases. The germline V gene has CDR1 SGHDT and CDR2 YYEEEE. This CDR3 has 15 residues. The CDR3 DNA sequence: TGTGCCAGCAGCTTGGGTGGGGGCCCCACAGATACGCAGTATTTT. Protein product: CASSLGGGPTDTQYF. Full variable domain (outside the CDR3, taken from reference TRBV5-6 and TRBJ2-3): DAGVTQSPTHLIKTRGQQVTLRCSPKSGHDTVSWYQQALGQGPQFIFQYYEEEERQRGNFPDRFSGHQFPNYSSELNVNALLLGDSALYLCASSLGGGPTDTQYFGPGTRLTVL.

The chain is built from TRBV5-1 and TRBJ2-1, with a weak D call TRBD1 (5 bases). Germline CDR1 SGHRS, CDR2 YFSETQ. The CDR3 is 13 residues long. The V end was cut by 0 bases, the J end by 9 bases, with 10 bases between. CDR3: CASSLEQGGEQFF. CDR3 in DNA: TGCGCCAGCAGCTTGGAGCAGGGTGGTGAGCAGTTCTTC.

The V gene is TRBV7-2, the J gene TRBJ2-7, with D possibly TRBD1 on 6 matching bases. This CDR3 region has 14 residues. Germline CDR1 and CDR2: SGHTA and FQGNSA. Trimming pared 5 bases from V and 2 bases from J, leaving 13 bases between. The CDR3 loop reads CASSTTRGTYEQYF. The CDR3 nucleotides are TGTGCCAGCAGCACCACGAGGGGGACCTACGAGCAGTACTTC.

This sequence joins TRBV7-2 and TRBJ2-3; 9 bases agree with TRBD1. Trimming cost V 5 bases and J 0 bases; bases outside gene matches: 3. The V gene's germline CDR1 is SGHTA and CDR2 FQGNSA. This CDR3 contains 15 residues. CDR3 coding DNA: TGTGCCAGCAGCCAGGGACAGGGCAGCACAGATACGCAGTATTTT. It encodes CASSQGQGSTDTQYF.

The chain employs TRBV5-5 and TRBJ1-3; D might be TRBD1 (6 bases). Germline V gene lookup returns CDR1 SGHKS and CDR2 YYEKEE (reference sequence). The V gene lost 2 bases and the J gene lost 3 bases, with 12 bases spanning the gap. This CDR3 is 15 amino acids long. Here the CDR3 reads CASSFQGGSGNTIYF. CDR3 nucleotides: TGTGCCAGCAGCTTTCAAGGGGGTAGTGGAAACACCATATATTTT.